Listed here are 18 T cell receptor beta chains from one sample, sequenced in a study of beta chain features in type 1 diabetes. Study-wide findings and caveats: The study found moderately but significantly shorter TCRB CDR3s in all four CD4+ subsets of Type 1 diabetes patients.

The whole isolated RNA underwent reverse transcription, so sequencing captured expressed TCRB transcripts. Using immunoSEQ multiplex PCR, the repertoire was profiled, and TCRdb retains in-frame clones only, with some absent. The sample holds roughly 700,000 clones, 10% to 15% seen once. Their specific antigens are unknown. The sequencing sample was made of naive CD4+ T cells from blood. Every receptor here comes from a man in his late teens or twenties with type 1 diabetes.

This sequence joins TRBV7-9 and TRBJ1-1, with 10 nucleotides matching TRBD1. The V segment lost 5 bases and the J segment 3 bases; nucleotides outside the gene matches: 9. Per germline, CDR1 SEHNR and CDR2 FQNEAQ (reference sequence). CDR3 size: 16 residues. The CDR3 spells CASSPTLGTGDTEAFF. The CDR3 DNA reads as TGTGCCAGCAGCCCTACGCTGGGGACAGGGGACACTGAAGCTTTCTTT.

This clone appeared a few times. The chain couples TRBV19 to TRBJ2-7; D perhaps matches TRBD2 (6 bases). Per germline, CDR1 LNHDA and CDR2 SQIVND (reference sequence). Trimming removed 3 bases at V and 3 bases at J, with 15 bases between. The CDR3 is 15 residues long. CDR3 sequence (DNA): TGTGCCAGTAGTATCCCGGGACGGGGACTCTACGAGCAGTACTTC. This codes for CASSIPGRGLYEQYF.

This clone was seen a single time. J is TRBJ2-3 and V is TRBV5-1, with TRBD2 matching over 11 bases. Germline CDR1 SGHRS, CDR2 YFSETQ. Trimming at V came to 6 bases and at J to 2 bases, leaving 5 bases not matched to a gene. The CDR3 sequence is 15 residues long. For the CDR3, the DNA is TGCGCCAGCATCCCGACTAGCGGGGTCACAGATACGCAGTATTTT. Translation gives CASIPTSGVTDTQYF.

The chain couples TRBV10-3 to TRBJ2-7; the match to TRBD1 covers 7 bases. The V segment lost 3 bases and the J segment 3 bases; nucleotides outside the gene matches: 8. Germline CDR1 reads ENHRY; CDR2 reads SYGVKD. The CDR3 is made up of 15 amino acids. CDR3 bases: TGTGCCATCAGTGAACAACAGGGGACGGGCTACGAGCAGTACTTC. It specifies CAISEQQGTGYEQYF.

There are a few counts of this clone. The chain couples TRBV5-4 to TRBJ2-7; 8 bases are shared with TRBD2. This CDR3 is built from 14 residues. V was pared by 1 base and J by 6 bases, with 6 bases of the junction left unmatched. Germline lookup yields CDR1 SGHNT and CDR2 YYREEE (reference sequence). The DNA of the CDR3 is TGTGCCAGCAGCTTGCAACTAGCGGAAGGCGAGCAGTACTTC. Its protein product is CASSLQLAEGEQYF.

The chain is built from TRBV9 and TRBJ2-6, with D maybe TRBD1 (5 bases). Germline loops: CDR1 SGDLS, CDR2 YYNGEE. CDR3 size: 18 residues. V dropped 0 bases and J dropped 0 bases, with 13 bases sitting between them. CDR3 DNA sequence: TGTGCCAGCAGCGTAGATGGCAGGGCAAGCTCTGGGGCCAACGTCCTGACTTTC. This sequence encodes CASSVDGRASSGANVLTF.

This rearrangement joins TRBV9 to TRBJ2-3; tentatively, D is TRBD2 (5 bases). Trimming pared 0 bases from V and 3 bases from J, leaving 11 bases between. This CDR3 has 15 amino acids. Germline CDR1 is SGDLS and CDR2 is YYNGEE. The CDR3 spells CASSVAIGETDTQYF. DNA for the CDR3: TGTGCCAGCAGCGTAGCTATCGGGGAAACAGATACGCAGTATTTT.

This rearrangement joins TRBV29-1 to TRBJ2-3; 8 bases map to TRBD2. The CDR3 runs 13 residues. The V and J ends lost 5 bases and 2 bases, in that order; junction bases with no gene match: 3. Germline V gene lookup returns CDR1 SQVTM and CDR2 ANQGSEA. CDR3 sequence: CSVSGRLTDTQYF. In DNA, the CDR3 is TGCAGCGTTAGCGGGAGACTCACAGATACGCAGTATTTT.

This clone was seen a few times. J is TRBJ2-1 and V is TRBV27; D remains unclear. CDR3 length: 12 residues. Germline V gene sequence: CDR1 MNHEY, CDR2 SMNVEV (reference sequence). V gave up 2 bases and J gave up 5 bases, with 4 bases separating them. CDR3 in DNA: TGTGCCAGCAGTTTAAGGGACAATGAGCAGTTCTTC. Its translation: CASSLRDNEQFF.

This clone was counted between two and nine times. Different DNA sequences within this sample yield the same CDR3. The rearrangement uses TRBV7-9 and TRBJ2-7; D call uncertain. The germline V gene has CDR1 SEHNR and CDR2 FQNEAQ (reference sequence). V was shortened by 0 bases and J by 4 bases, with 7 bases between the two germline ends. This CDR3 is built from 13 residues. The CDR3 here is CASSLAPAYEQYF. CDR3 in DNA: TGTGCCAGCAGCTTAGCTCCCGCTTACGAGCAGTACTTC. The full variable domain, in which reference TRBV7-9 and TRBJ2-7 provide the parts outside the CDR3, is DTGVSQNPRHKITKRGQNVTFRCDPISEHNRLYWYRQTLGQGPEFLTYFQNEAQLEKSRLLSDRFSAERPKGSFSTLEIQRTEQGDSAMYLCASSLAPAYEQYFGPGTRLTVT.

This rearrangement joins TRBV6-5 to TRBJ2-2, with TRBD1 matching 7 bases. The CDR3 has 14 residues. V gave up 4 bases and J gave up 6 bases; unmatched junction bases: 5. In germline, CDR1 is MNHEY, CDR2 SVGAGI. The CDR3 sequence is CASSWGQTSGELFF. CDR3 DNA: TGTGCCAGCAGTTGGGGACAGACATCCGGGGAGCTGTTTTTT.

The genes are TRBV6-1 and TRBJ1-5; D is unresolved. Trimming removed 7 bases at V and 10 bases at J, with 17 bases between. Per germline, CDR1 MNHNS and CDR2 SASEGT. This CDR3 comprises 13 residues. CDR3 nucleotides: TGTGCCAGCACGGCGCCTCACGTCCGACCCCAGCATTTT. The encoded protein is CASTAPHVRPQHF.

This clone was seen a handful of times. The identical CDR3 is also encoded by other nucleotide sequences in the sample. CDR3 sequence: CSARRSDTQYF. CDR3 coding DNA: TGCAGTGCTAGACGGTCAGATACGCAGTATTTT. J is TRBJ2-3 and V is TRBV20-1; D not resolved. Trimming stripped 2 bases from V and 4 bases from J, with 4 bases between. Germline CDR1 and CDR2: DFQATT and SNEGSKA (reference sequence). The CDR3 consists of 11 residues.

The genes are TRBV29-1 and TRBJ1-2; D is possibly TRBD1 (5 bases). Trimming took 5 bases from V and 0 from J, leaving 16 bases between them. Germline loops: CDR1 SQVTM, CDR2 ANQGSEA. This CDR3 is 15 amino acids long. DNA of the CDR3: TGCAGCGTTCTCAACCGGGACGGAGCTAACTATGGCTACACCTTC. Its translation is CSVLNRDGANYGYTF.

V and J are TRBV11-1 and TRBJ2-3; a weak D match, TRBD2 (6 bases). The CDR3 runs 17 residues. The germline V and J ends were trimmed by 5 bases and 3 bases, with 21 bases remaining between them. Germline V gene sequence: CDR1 SGHAT, CDR2 FQDESV (reference sequence). The CDR3 here is CASSLLGGGHVTDTQYF. CDR3 in DNA: TGTGCCAGCAGCCTACTCGGGGGTGGACACGTAACAGATACGCAGTATTTT.

This clone turned up a few times. The chain is built from TRBV10-3 and TRBJ2-3; D is unresolved. The CDR3 has 15 residues. Germline V gene data show CDR1 as ENHRY and CDR2 as SYGVKD. The V end was cut by 2 bases, the J end by 0 bases, with 9 bases between. The CDR3 loop is CAISEKYSSTDTQYF. CDR3 DNA: TGTGCCATCAGTGAGAAGTACTCTAGCACAGATACGCAGTATTTT.

The chain recombines TRBV10-3 with TRBJ2-2; D is unresolved. V was shortened by 3 bases and J by 7 bases, with 6 bases between the two germline ends. The CDR3 loop spans 12 amino acids. CDR1 ENHRY and CDR2 SYGVKD come from the germline V gene. The CDR3 coding sequence is TGTGCCATCAGTGATTCCCGCGGGGAGCTGTTTTTT. Amino acids: CAISDSRGELFF.

This clone was recorded a few times. This chain connects TRBV5-1 to TRBJ1-1; 7 bases agree with TRBD1. The germline gives CDR1 SGHRS, CDR2 YFSETQ. Trimming cost V 5 bases and J 1 base; bases outside gene matches: 2. CDR3 length: 13 amino acids. The CDR3 is CASRRTGNTEAFF. DNA of the CDR3: TGCGCCAGCAGGCGGACAGGGAACACTGAAGCTTTCTTT.